The clone carrying this T cell receptor (beta chain) was counted ten times or more. Each sample used at least 6.5 million PBMCs. The entry originates in a study of blood T cells in healthy people across ages. Primed by a sample-barcoded 5' primer and a J-beta primer mix, a second PCR proceeded for about 7 to 11 cycles. Each of the samples gave a minimum of 2.5 million paired-end reads that contained CDR3. One entry per CDR3 protein, called by TCRdb with MiXCR from the 5' RACE reads. This table holds 550,000 to 650,000 distinct CDR3 sequences, about 30% found once. Looked up from germline, CDR1 is SGHDN and CDR2 is FVKESK. The V end was cut by 0 bases, the J end by 5 bases, with 6 bases between. This CDR3 comprises 13 residues.

The sample consisted of blood. The sequence was obtained from a woman aged 80 or over in good health. This chain uses TRBV14 with TRBJ2-3, with D possibly being TRBD2 (5 bases). This CDR3 reads CASSQERVDTQYF. The CDR3 region has the DNA TGTGCCAGCAGCCAAGAGAGGGTAGATACGCAGTATTTT.